This is a list of T cell receptor beta chains from one sample in a study of blood T cells in healthy people across ages. TCRdb used MiXCR to reprocess the 5' RACE reads, holding one entry per CDR3 protein. This table has over a million distinct CDR3 sequences, around 59% appearing once. The sequenced sample consisted of blood. All receptors derive from a man aged 18 to 29 in good health. Each CDR3 is given with its conserved first and last residue. D genes are given only for firm matches. A row's size may be missing; if present it is once, few, many or a size class.

clone_size	d_call	v_call	j_call	cdr3_aa	cdr3_nt
NA	NA	TRBV2	TRBJ1-4	CASQNEKLFF	TGTGCCAGCCAGAATGAAAAACTGTTTTTT
once	NA	TRBV5-5	TRBJ1-1	CASSLDGDMNTEAFF	TGTGCCAGCAGCTTGGATGGGGATATGAACACTGAAGCTTTCTTT
NA	NA	TRBV4-1	TRBJ1-1	CASSQGVAGMGTEAFF	TGCGCCAGCAGCCAAGGTGTAGCGGGGATGGGCACTGAAGCTTTCTTT
NA	NA	TRBV6-2/TRBV6-3	TRBJ2-2	CASSYSTTQVYGELFF	TGTGCCAGCAGTTACTCGACCACTCAAGTCTACGGGGAGCTGTTTTTT
NA	TRBD1	TRBV28	TRBJ1-4	CASTGTGGRTNEKLFF	TGTGCCAGCACCGGAACAGGGGGGCGGACTAATGAAAAACTGTTTTTT
NA	TRBD2	TRBV12-3/TRBV12-4	TRBJ2-1	CASSFSGVASEQFF	TGTGCCAGCAGCTTTAGCGGGGTGGCCTCCGAGCAGTTCTTC
few	NA	TRBV25-1	TRBJ1-4	CASTGPTNEKLFF	TGTGCCAGCACCGGACCCACTAATGAAAAACTGTTTTTT
NA	TRBD2	TRBV6-5	TRBJ2-1	CASSSGEYNEQFF	TGTGCCAGCAGTAGCGGGGAGTACAATGAGCAGTTCTTC
few	NA	TRBV15	TRBJ1-2	CATSRDEWGGYTF	TGTGCCACCAGCAGAGACGAATGGGGTGGCTACACCTTC
NA	NA	TRBV7-2	TRBJ2-1	CASSLAGGPVIEQFF	TGTGCCAGCAGCTTAGCAGGGGGACCCGTAATTGAGCAGTTCTTC
NA	NA	TRBV4-1	TRBJ2-7	CASSQGPGRGKEQYF	TGCGCCAGCAGCCAAGGTCCAGGGAGGGGGAAAGAGCAGTACTTC
NA	TRBD1	TRBV10-3	TRBJ2-7	CAITEDRDSYEQYF	TGTGCCATCACCGAGGACAGGGACTCCTACGAGCAGTACTTC
NA	NA	TRBV20-1	TRBJ1-2	CSAREGQDHYGYTF	TGCAGTGCTAGAGAAGGCCAGGACCACTATGGCTACACCTTC
NA	NA	TRBV4-2	TRBJ1-6	CASSEFTGSYNSPLHF	TGTGCCAGCAGCGAATTTACAGGCTCCTATAATTCACCCCTCCACTTT
NA	NA	TRBV20-1	TRBJ2-6	CSAPLPTSGANVLTF	TGCAGTGCTCCCCTCCCGACCTCTGGGGCCAACGTCCTGACTTTC
NA	NA	TRBV20-1	TRBJ2-7	CSALITGRGYEQYF	TGCAGTGCGCTTATAACGGGACGTGGCTACGAGCAGTACTTC
NA	NA	TRBV7-2	TRBJ2-1	CASSFLYNVQFF	TGTGCCAGCAGCTTTCTGTACAATGTGCAGTTCTTC
once	TRBD2	TRBV4-2	TRBJ2-7	CASSQNGHRLAGGPLNF	TGTGCCAGCAGCCAAAACGGACACCGTCTAGCGGGGGGTCCGCTTAACTTC
NA	NA	TRBV20-1	TRBJ1-6	CSASMWGARKSPLHF	TGCAGTGCTAGCATGTGGGGGGCGCGTAAGTCACCCCTCCACTTT
NA	NA	TRBV5-1	TRBJ2-7	CASSFETGEEQYF	TGCGCCAGCAGCTTTGAGACAGGAGAAGAGCAGTACTTC